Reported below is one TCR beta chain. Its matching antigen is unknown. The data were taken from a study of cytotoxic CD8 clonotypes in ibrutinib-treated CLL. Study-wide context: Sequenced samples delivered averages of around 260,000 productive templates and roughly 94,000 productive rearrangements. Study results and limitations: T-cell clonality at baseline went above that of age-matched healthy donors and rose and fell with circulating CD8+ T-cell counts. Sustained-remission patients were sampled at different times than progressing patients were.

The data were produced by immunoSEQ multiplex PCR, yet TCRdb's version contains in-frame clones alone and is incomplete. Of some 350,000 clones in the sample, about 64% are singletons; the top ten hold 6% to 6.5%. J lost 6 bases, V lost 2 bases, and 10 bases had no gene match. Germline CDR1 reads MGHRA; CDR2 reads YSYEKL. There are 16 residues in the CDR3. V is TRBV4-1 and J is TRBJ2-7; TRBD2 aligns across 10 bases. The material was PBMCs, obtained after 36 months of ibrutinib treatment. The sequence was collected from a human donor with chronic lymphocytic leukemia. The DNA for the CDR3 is TGCGCCAGCAGCCAAACTGGCAGCGGGAGGGTTTTCGAGCAGTACTTC. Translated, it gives CASSQTGSGRVFEQYF.